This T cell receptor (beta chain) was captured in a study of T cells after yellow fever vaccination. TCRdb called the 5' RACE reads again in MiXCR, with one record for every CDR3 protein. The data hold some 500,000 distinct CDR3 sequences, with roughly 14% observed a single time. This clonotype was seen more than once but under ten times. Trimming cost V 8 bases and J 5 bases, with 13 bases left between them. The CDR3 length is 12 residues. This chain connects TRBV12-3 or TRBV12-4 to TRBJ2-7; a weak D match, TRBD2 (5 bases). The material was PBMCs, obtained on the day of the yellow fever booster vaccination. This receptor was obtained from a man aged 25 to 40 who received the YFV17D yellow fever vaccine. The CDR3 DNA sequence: TGTGCCAGCCGCCGGGGTGCCCACGAGCAGTACTTC. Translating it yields CASRRGAHEQYF.